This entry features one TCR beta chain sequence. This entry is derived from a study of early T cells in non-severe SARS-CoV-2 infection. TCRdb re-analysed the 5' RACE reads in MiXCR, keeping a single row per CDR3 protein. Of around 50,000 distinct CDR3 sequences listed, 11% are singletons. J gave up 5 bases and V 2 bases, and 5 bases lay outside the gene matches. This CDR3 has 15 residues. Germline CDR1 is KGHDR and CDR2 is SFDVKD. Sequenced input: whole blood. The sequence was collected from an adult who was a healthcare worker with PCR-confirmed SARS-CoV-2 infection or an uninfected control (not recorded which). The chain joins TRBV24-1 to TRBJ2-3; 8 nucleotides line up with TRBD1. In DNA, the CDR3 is TGTGCCACCAGTGATTCCGGACAGGGTAAAGATACGCAGTATTTT. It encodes CATSDSGQGKDTQYF.